The T cell receptor (beta chain) described here comes from a study of blood T cells in healthy people across ages. Healthy Caucasian individuals from Russia aged roughly 6 to 90 served as donors. Approximately 10 milliliters of peripheral blood were drawn from each donor into EDTA-treated tubes. This clonotype was picked up a small number of times. With a J-beta primer mix and a sample-barcoded 5' primer, a second PCR ran 7 to 11 cycles. A template-switch adaptor with 12 random nucleotides tagged each cDNA molecule. TCRdb ran MiXCR on the 5' RACE reads and lists one entry per CDR3 protein. The sample holds 800,000 to 950,000 distinct CDR3 sequences, around 34% seen once. The CDR3 consists of 15 residues. The V gene lost 4 bases and the J gene lost 0 bases, with 8 bases spanning the gap. Germline CDR1 and CDR2: SGHRS and YFSETQ.

V gene TRBV5-1 combines with J gene TRBJ2-6; tentatively, D is TRBD1 (5 bases). Sequenced sample: blood. The TCR sequence derives from a man aged 18 to 35 in good health. CDR3 protein: CASSAGFSGANVLTF. As DNA, the CDR3 is TGCGCCAGCAGCGCAGGGTTCTCTGGGGCCAACGTCCTGACTTTC.